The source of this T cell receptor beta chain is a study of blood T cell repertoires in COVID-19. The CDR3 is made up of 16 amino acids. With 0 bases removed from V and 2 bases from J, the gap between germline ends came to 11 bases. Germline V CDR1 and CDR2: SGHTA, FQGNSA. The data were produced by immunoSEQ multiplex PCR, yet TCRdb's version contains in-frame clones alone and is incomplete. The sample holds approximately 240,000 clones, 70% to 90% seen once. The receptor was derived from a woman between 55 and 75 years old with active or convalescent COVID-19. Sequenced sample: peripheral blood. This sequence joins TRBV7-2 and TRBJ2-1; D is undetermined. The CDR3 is CASSLAPGLTYNEQFF. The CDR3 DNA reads TGTGCCAGCAGCTTAGCCCCAGGTCTTACCTACAATGAGCAGTTCTTC.